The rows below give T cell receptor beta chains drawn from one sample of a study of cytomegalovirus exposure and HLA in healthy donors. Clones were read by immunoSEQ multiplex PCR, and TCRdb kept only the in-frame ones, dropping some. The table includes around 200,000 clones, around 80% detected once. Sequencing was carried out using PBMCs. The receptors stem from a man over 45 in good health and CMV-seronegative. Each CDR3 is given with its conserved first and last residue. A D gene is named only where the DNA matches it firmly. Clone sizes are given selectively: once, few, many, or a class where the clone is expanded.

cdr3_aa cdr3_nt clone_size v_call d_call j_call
CASSLGGQGREQYF TGCGCCAGCAGCTTGGGAGGACAGGGGAGGGAGCAGTACTTC once TRBV5-1 TRBD1 TRBJ2-7
CASSPGLSTRLAGGPNPFF TGTGCCAGCAGTCCGGGACTTTCCACCCGACTAGCGGGAGGGCCTAATCCGTTCTTC - TRBV28 TRBD2 TRBJ2-1
CASSLSIGTAWRETQYF TGTGCCAGCAGTTTATCTATCGGGACAGCCTGGCGAGAGACCCAGTACTTC - TRBV27 TRBD1 TRBJ2-5
CASRSANYGYTF TGTGCCAGCAGGAGTGCTAACTATGGCTACACCTTC once TRBV6-5 - TRBJ1-2
CASSLGTVSGNEQFF TGTGCCAGCAGCCTAGGGACAGTCAGCGGCAATGAGCAGTTCTTC few TRBV11-3 TRBD1 TRBJ2-1
CASSLTGGLANTEAFF TGTGCCAGCAGTTTAACAGGGGGCTTAGCGAACACTGAAGCTTTCTTT - TRBV27 TRBD1 TRBJ1-1
CASSLSWGGYYEQYF TGTGCCAGCAGTTTATCCTGGGGGGGATACTACGAGCAGTACTTC - TRBV27 TRBD2 TRBJ2-7
CASSYRTSGSGELFF TGTGCCAGCAGTTACAGGACTAGCGGGAGCGGGGAGCTGTTTTTT - TRBV7-3 TRBD2 TRBJ2-2
CASSALRVNTEAFF TGTGCCAGCAGCGCACTCAGGGTGAACACTGAAGCTTTCTTT - TRBV5-6 - TRBJ1-1
CASSLMASGRGNEQFF TGTGCCAGCAGCTTAATGGCTAGCGGGAGGGGTAATGAGCAGTTCTTC - TRBV7-3 TRBD2 TRBJ2-1
CASSLGQGRNQPQHF TGTGCCAGCAGCCTCGGACAGGGCAGGAATCAGCCCCAGCATTTT few TRBV7-8 TRBD1 TRBJ1-5
CASSLGQLNEKLFF TGCGCCAGCAGCTTGGGACAGCTTAATGAAAAACTGTTTTTT - TRBV5-1 - TRBJ1-4
CASSEVSGRTDTQYF TGTGCCAGCAGTGAAGTTAGCGGGAGGACAGATACGCAGTATTTT - TRBV2 TRBD2 TRBJ2-3
CASSLPGGPHEQYF TGTGCCAGCAGCTTGCCAGGGGGGCCCCACGAGCAGTACTTC once TRBV11-2 - TRBJ2-7
CASSTGQGGQPQHF TGTGCCAGCAGTACCGGACAGGGAGGTCAGCCCCAGCATTTT - TRBV28 TRBD1 TRBJ1-5
CASSAVEAGELFF TGTGCCAGCAGTGCCGTAGAGGCCGGGGAGCTGTTTTTT - TRBV6-4 - TRBJ2-2
CASSTRLAESYNEQFF TGTGCCAGCAGTACTCGACTAGCGGAGTCTTACAATGAGCAGTTCTTC - TRBV28 TRBD2 TRBJ2-1
CASSLAAGPSTDTQYF TGTGCCAGCAGCTTAGCCGCAGGCCCTAGCACAGATACGCAGTATTTT - TRBV7-2 - TRBJ2-3
CASSKGRLWTGGNTEAFF TGTGCCAGCAGCAAAGGTCGCTTGTGGACAGGAGGTAACACTGAAGCTTTCTTT - TRBV21-1 - TRBJ1-1
CAISEGTGKGQPQHF TGTGCCATCAGTGAAGGGACAGGGAAGGGTCAGCCCCAGCATTTT few TRBV10-3 TRBD1 TRBJ1-5
CASSLWPGVVGELFF TGTGCCAGCAGCTTATGGCCGGGAGTGGTCGGGGAGCTGTTTTTT - TRBV7-8 - TRBJ2-2
CASSVGTGNQPQHF TGTGCCAGCAGTGTCGGGACAGGCAATCAGCCCCAGCATTTT - TRBV6-1 TRBD1 TRBJ1-5
CASSIGDRGYSNQPQHF TGTGCCAGTAGTATCGGGGACAGGGGGTATAGCAATCAGCCCCAGCATTTT - TRBV19 TRBD1 TRBJ1-5
CASSGTGGGNEKLFF TGTGCCAGCTCGGGAACAGGGGGCGGTAATGAAAAACTGTTTTTT once TRBV18 TRBD1 TRBJ1-4
CASSISGNTEAFF TGTGCCAGTAGTATCTCGGGGAACACTGAAGCTTTCTTT - TRBV19 - TRBJ1-1
CASSSIVKGALNYGYTF TGTGCCAGCAGTTCCATCGTCAAGGGGGCCCTAAACTATGGCTACACCTTC - TRBV11-2 TRBD1 TRBJ1-2
CAWSRGFSGNTIYF TGTGCCTGGAGCAGGGGCTTCTCTGGAAACACCATATATTTT - TRBV30 - TRBJ1-3
CASSSPGDNEKLFF TGTGCCAGTAGTAGTCCAGGCGACAATGAAAAACTGTTTTTT - TRBV19 - TRBJ1-4
CAWELQRDTAYEQYF TGTGCCTGGGAGTTACAGCGGGACACGGCCTACGAGCAGTACTTC - TRBV30 - TRBJ2-7
CASSPDRRSSGNTIYF TGTGCCAGTAGCCCGGACAGGCGATCCTCTGGAAACACCATATATTTT few TRBV19 TRBD1 TRBJ1-3
CASSLGQGFYEQYF TGCGCCAGCAGCTTGGGACAGGGGTTTTACGAGCAGTACTTC - TRBV5-1 TRBD1 TRBJ2-7
CASSSRLLAGGQYF TGTGCCAGCAGCTCAAGACTACTAGCGGGAGGGCAGTATTTT - TRBV5-4 TRBD2 TRBJ2-3
CASSFGLAGDELFF TGTGCCAGCAGCTTCGGACTAGCGGGAGACGAGCTGTTTTTT - TRBV7-9 TRBD2 TRBJ2-2
CASSETGVDYGYTF TGTGCCAGCTCCGAGACAGGGGTAGACTATGGCTACACCTTC - TRBV18 TRBD1 TRBJ1-2
CASSFRLAGITDTQYF TGTGCCAGCAGCTTCCGACTAGCGGGGATAACAGATACGCAGTATTTT - TRBV7-3 TRBD2 TRBJ2-3
CASRGQGRSSYNEQFF TGTGCCAGCAGGGGACAGGGGCGGAGCTCCTACAATGAGCAGTTCTTC - TRBV6-6 TRBD1 TRBJ2-1
CASSIEGVSNQPQHF TGTGCCAGTAGTATTGAGGGGGTGAGCAATCAGCCCCAGCATTTT few TRBV19 - TRBJ1-5
CASSNGHSGRELFF TGCGCCAGCAGCAACGGCCATTCAGGTCGGGAGCTGTTTTTT - TRBV5-1 - TRBJ2-2
CASSLQDIPSGEQYF TGTGCCAGCAGCCTACAAGACATCCCTTCTGGCGAGCAGTACTTC - TRBV7-2 - TRBJ2-7
CASSHTGDPYEQYF TGTGCCAGCAGCCATACGGGGGATCCCTACGAGCAGTACTTC once TRBV6-5 - TRBJ2-7
CASSPGLGGYNEQFF TGCGCCAGCAGCCCCGGACTTGGGGGGTACAATGAGCAGTTCTTC - TRBV5-1 - TRBJ2-1
CASRNRGSTDTQYF TGTGCCAGCAGGAACAGGGGTAGCACAGATACGCAGTATTTT - TRBV2 TRBD1 TRBJ2-3
CASSLAVTTFTDTQYF TGTGCCAGCAGTTTAGCGGTCACTACGTTCACAGATACGCAGTATTTT few TRBV27 - TRBJ2-3